This TCR beta chain came from a study of cytomegalovirus exposure and HLA in healthy donors. Regarding this clone: What it binds is unknown.

General observations from the study: It was likely that a cluster of highly shared sequence variants was a sequencing artifact. Confirmation was obtained in vitro that a few CMV-associated chains are specific for CMV antigens.

The PCR used 60 Vbeta and 13 Jbeta primers. Libraries were prepared by immunoSEQ multiplex PCR; TCRdb keeps only in-frame clonotypes and omits some of them. The sample holds tens of thousands of clones, around 77% seen once. This CDR3 is 14 amino acids long. Germline CDR1 and CDR2: LGHNA and YSLEER. The trim removed 4 bases at V and 0 bases at J, leaving 0 bases unmatched. Sequencing was carried out using PBMCs. The sequence derives from a woman aged 40 to 50 in good health and CMV-seropositive. V and J are TRBV4-3 and TRBJ2-7, with 10 bases lining up with TRBD1. The CDR3: CASSRTGGSYEQYF. For the CDR3, the DNA is TGCGCCAGCAGCCGGACAGGGGGCTCCTACGAGCAGTACTTC.